This T cell receptor (beta chain) was sequenced in a study of CD8+CD57+ T cells in acquired aplastic anemia. Patients who underwent sequencing had shown CD8+CD57+ cell expansion by flow cytometry. The template used for profiling TCR beta VDJ and CDR3 was genomic DNA. Via MiXCR, TCRdb re-called the reads, giving one row per CDR3 protein. Altogether roughly 260,000 distinct CDR3 sequences are present, around half being singletons, with the ten largest covering 7.8%. This clonotype has only a few counts. J was trimmed by 4 bases and V by 0 bases; bases with no gene match: 5. The length of the CDR3 is 15 residues. From germline, CDR1 is MNHEY and CDR2 SMNVEV (reference sequence).

The sample taken for sequencing was sorted CD4+, CD8+, or CD8+CD57+ T cells (not recorded which) from PBMCs. This receptor was obtained from a human donor with aplastic anemia. The chain couples TRBV27 to TRBJ2-7; 8 nucleotides line up with TRBD2. CDR3 in amino acids: CASSLSPGGPYEQYF. In nucleotides, the CDR3 is TGTGCCAGCAGTTTATCCCCGGGAGGGCCTTACGAGCAGTACTTC.